A single T cell receptor beta chain is shown here with its context. RNA was extracted with the RNeasy kit, and a quantity of roughly 0.45 to 1 ug was reverse transcribed using random hexamers. Multiplex PCR with immunoSEQ amplified the TCR beta CDR3 across 54 Vbeta and 13 Jbeta. TCRdb reprocessed the immunoSEQ multiplex PCR reads via MiXCR and lists one record per CDR3 protein. Of more than 200,000 distinct CDR3 sequences detected, just under 95% appear once; the ten largest clones hold 0.07% to 0.09%. TEMRA cells underwent FACS enrichment and CD8+ and CD4+ T cells underwent negative isolation. This sample was taken from a study of CD8 T cells in Susac syndrome. Material: CD4+ T cells from PBMCs. The TCR originated in a human donor with multiple sclerosis.

The CDR3 loop is CASSQDVSQGWQPQHF. CDR3 nucleotides: TGCGCCAGCAGCCAAGATGTTAGTCAGGGTTGGCAGCCCCAGCATTTT. The chain employs TRBV4-1 and TRBJ1-5; D possibly corresponds to TRBD1 (5 bases). Germline loops: CDR1 MGHRA, CDR2 YSYEKL. The CDR3 runs 16 residues. V lost 0 bases, J lost 7 bases, and 16 bases lay in between.